Sequencing of this T cell receptor beta chain was carried out in a study of Ad26.COV2.S vaccination and SARS-CoV-2 variants. Across the whole study: Donor allocation was to the COV1001 Ad26.COV2.S trial arm.

Findings of the study overall: Possible underestimation of total T cell responses by the TCR breadth and depth analyses was noted.

To note about this clone: Its target is not known.

V lost 1 base to trimming and J lost 6 bases, with 6 bases between them. The germline V gene has CDR1 KGHSY and CDR2 FQNENV. This CDR3 is 13 amino acids long. Method: immunoSEQ multiplex PCR; TCRdb's copy keeps in-frame clones and lacks some. The sample lists some 400,000 clones, approximately 90% occurring once. Treatment here: approximately 18 received Ad26.COV2.S at low or high dose, single or two shots; roughly five received placebo; per-sample allocation not given. Repertoires come from day 63 after the first vaccine or placebo injection. Sample: peripheral blood, taken in a trial of Ad26.COV2.S vaccine versus placebo. The receptor comes from a person between 18 and 59 years old who received the Ad26.COV2.S COVID-19 vaccine or a placebo. The V gene is TRBV16, the J gene TRBJ1-4; D is ambiguous. The CDR3 reads CASSQWGDEKLFF. The CDR3 nucleotides are TGTGCCAGCAGCCAATGGGGTGATGAAAAACTGTTTTTT.